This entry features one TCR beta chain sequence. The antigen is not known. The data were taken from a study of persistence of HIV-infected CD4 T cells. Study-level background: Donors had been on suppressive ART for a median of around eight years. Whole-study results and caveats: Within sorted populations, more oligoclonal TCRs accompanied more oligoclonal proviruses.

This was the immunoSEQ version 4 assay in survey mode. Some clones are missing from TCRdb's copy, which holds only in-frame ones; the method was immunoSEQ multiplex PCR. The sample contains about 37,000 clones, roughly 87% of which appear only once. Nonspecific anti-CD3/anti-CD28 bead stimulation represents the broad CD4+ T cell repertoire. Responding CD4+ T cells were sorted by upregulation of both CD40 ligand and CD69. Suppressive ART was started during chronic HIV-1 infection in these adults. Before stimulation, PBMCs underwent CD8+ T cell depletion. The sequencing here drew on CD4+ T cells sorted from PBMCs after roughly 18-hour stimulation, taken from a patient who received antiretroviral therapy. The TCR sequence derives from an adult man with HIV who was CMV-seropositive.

CDR3 DNA: TGTGCCACTAGGACAGGGGGTGAAAAACTGTTTTTT. Its protein is CATRTGGEKLFF. The chain recombines TRBV6-5 with TRBJ1-4, with TRBD1 identical over 10 bases. The CDR3 contains 12 residues. Germline lookup yields CDR1 MNHEY and CDR2 SVGAGI. The junction had 3 bases not matched to a gene; V was cut back by 10 bases and J by 7 bases.